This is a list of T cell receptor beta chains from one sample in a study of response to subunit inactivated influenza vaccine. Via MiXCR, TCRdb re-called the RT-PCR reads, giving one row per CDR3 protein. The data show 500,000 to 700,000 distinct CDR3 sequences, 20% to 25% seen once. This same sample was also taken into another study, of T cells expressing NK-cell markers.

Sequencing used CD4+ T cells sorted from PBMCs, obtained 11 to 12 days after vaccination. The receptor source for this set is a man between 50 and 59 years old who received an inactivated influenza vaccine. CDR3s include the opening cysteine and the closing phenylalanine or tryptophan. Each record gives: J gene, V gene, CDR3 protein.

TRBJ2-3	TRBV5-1	CASSLWGASTDTQYF
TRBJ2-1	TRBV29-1	CSVVRGTSSYNEQFF
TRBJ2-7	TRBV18	CASSPPGRHYEQYF
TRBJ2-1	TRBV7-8	CASSLSGRGLNEQFF
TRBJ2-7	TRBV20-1	CSAKTDSYEQYF
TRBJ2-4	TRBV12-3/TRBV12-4	CASSPSVDPYGIQYF
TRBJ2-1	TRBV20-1	CSARPPGGLAGGPQFF
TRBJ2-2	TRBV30	CAWSVQGFGAGELFF
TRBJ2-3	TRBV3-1	CASSQGEGANTDTQYF
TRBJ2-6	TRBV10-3	CAISESTGKDSGANVLTF
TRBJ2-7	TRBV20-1	CSARATGRSYEQYF
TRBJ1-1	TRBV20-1	CSAMGQGWRRNTEAFF
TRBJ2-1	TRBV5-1	CASSEYGTGVMDEQFF
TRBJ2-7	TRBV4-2	CASSQDPGLEPYF
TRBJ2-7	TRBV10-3	CAISDQSRGSSYEQYF
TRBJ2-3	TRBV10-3	CAIRPLSTDTQYF
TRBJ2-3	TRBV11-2	CASSYRGRVGTDTQYF
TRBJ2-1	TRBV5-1	CASTVIAGAANEQFF
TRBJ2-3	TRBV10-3	CAISVGNRGAGDTQYF
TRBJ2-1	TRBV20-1	CSAGTPSPSSYNEQFF
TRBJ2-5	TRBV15	CATSRDVGQGDRETQYF
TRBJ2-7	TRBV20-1	CSARGTALSYEQYF
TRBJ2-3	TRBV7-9	CASSFGDRSTDTQYF